This T cell receptor beta chain was recorded in a study of radiation and T cells in renal cell carcinoma. Whole-study findings and limits: Irradiated tumors held more dominant CDR3 motifs than control tumors. Tumor samples were small regions of approximately 1 g.

CDR1 MNHEY and CDR2 SMNVEV come from the germline V gene (reference sequence). V lost 5 bases, J lost 3 bases, and 1 base stayed unmatched. There are 13 residues in the CDR3. As for treatment: treatment-naive control, cytoreductive nephrectomy. Controls were unirradiated tumors from treatment-naive cytoreductive nephrectomy patients. Method: immunoSEQ multiplex PCR; TCRdb's copy keeps in-frame clones and lacks some. The sample shows 15,000 or so clones, 62% of them seen only once. Concerning this clone itself: What it binds is not known.

The specimen comprised tumor tissue, sampled from a patient whose treatment was nephrectomy without radiotherapy. This chain connects TRBV27 to TRBJ1-2; 9 bases fit TRBD1. The TCR sequence derives from a man between 60 and 75 years old with renal cell carcinoma. CDR3 nucleotide sequence: TGTGCCAGCAGTAGGACAGGGGACTATGGCTACACCTTC. It encodes CASSRTGDYGYTF.